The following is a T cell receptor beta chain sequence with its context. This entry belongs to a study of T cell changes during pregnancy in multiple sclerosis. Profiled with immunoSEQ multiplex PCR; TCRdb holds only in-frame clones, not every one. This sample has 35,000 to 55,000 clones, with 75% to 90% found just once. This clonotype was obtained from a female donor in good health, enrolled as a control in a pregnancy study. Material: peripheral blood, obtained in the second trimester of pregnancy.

CDR3 protein: CASTARAPNTEAFF. The DNA for the CDR3 is TGTGCCAGCACCGCTCGAGCCCCGAACACTGAAGCTTTCTTT. The chain is built from TRBV6-1 and TRBJ1-1, with D unresolved. CDR1 and CDR2 from the germline V gene are MNHNS and SASEGT. The CDR3 length is 14 residues. V gave up 7 bases and J gave up 1 base, with 13 bases separating them.